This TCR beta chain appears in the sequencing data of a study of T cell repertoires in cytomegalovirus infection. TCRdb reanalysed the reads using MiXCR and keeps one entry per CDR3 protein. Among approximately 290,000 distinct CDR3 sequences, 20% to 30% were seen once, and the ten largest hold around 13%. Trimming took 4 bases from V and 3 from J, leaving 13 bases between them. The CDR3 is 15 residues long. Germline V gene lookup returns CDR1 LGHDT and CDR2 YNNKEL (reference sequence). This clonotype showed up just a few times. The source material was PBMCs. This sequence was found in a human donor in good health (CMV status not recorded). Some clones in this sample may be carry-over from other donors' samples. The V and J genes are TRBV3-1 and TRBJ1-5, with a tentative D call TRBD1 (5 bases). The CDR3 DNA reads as TGTGCCAGCAGCCTCTCCAGGGTCGCCAATCAGCCCCAGCATTTT. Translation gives CASSLSRVANQPQHF.